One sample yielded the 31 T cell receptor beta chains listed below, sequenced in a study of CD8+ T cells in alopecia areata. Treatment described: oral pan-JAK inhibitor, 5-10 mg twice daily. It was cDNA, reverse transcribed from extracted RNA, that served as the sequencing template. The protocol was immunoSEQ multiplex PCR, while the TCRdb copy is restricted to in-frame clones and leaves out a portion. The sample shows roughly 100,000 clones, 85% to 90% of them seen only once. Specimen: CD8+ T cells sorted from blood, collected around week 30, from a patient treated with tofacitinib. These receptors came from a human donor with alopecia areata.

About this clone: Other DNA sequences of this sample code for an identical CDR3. The DNA for the CDR3 is TGCGCCAGCTCCCCGAACAATGAGCAGTTCTTC. It is translated as CASSPNNEQFF. V gene TRBV5-1 combines with J gene TRBJ2-1; no clear D. CDR3 length: 11 amino acids. Germline CDR1 SGHRS, CDR2 YFSETQ. Trimming removed 7 bases at V and 5 bases at J, with 7 bases between.

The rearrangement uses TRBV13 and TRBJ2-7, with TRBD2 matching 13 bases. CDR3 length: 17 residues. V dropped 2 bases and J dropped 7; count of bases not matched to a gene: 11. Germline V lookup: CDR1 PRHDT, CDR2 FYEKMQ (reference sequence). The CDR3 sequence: CASSLKGLAGVPEEQYF. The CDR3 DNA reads TGTGCCAGCAGCTTAAAAGGACTAGCGGGGGTCCCTGAAGAGCAGTACTTC.

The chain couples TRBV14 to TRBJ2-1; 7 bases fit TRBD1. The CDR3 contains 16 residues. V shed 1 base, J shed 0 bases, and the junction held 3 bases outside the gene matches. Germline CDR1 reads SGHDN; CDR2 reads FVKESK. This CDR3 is CASSQGPGGSYNEQFF. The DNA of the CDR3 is TGTGCCAGCAGCCAAGGGCCAGGGGGCTCCTACAATGAGCAGTTCTTC.

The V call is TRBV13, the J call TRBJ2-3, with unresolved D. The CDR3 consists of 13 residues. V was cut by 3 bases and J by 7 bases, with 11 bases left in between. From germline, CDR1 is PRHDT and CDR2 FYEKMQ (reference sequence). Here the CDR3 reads CASSFPDSNTQYF. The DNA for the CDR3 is TGTGCCAGCAGCTTTCCAGACTCGAATACGCAGTATTTT.

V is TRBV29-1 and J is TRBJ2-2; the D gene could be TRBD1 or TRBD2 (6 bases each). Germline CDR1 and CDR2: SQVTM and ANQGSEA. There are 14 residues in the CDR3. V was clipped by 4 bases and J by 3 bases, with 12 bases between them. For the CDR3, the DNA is TGCAGCGTTGCTGGAGGGGGTGACACCGGGGAGCTGTTTTTT. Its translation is CSVAGGGDTGELFF.

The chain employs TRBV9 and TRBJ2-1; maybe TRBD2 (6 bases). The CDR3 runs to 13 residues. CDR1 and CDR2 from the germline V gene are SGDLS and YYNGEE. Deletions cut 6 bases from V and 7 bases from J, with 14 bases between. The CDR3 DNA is TGTGCCAGCAAGAGCGGGTTTGGAAATGAGCAGTTCTTC. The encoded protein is CASKSGFGNEQFF.

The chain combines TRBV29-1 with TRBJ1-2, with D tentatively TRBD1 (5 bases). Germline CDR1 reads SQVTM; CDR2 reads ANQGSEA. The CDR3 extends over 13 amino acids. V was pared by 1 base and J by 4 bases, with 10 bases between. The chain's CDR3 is CSVEGGAGYGYTF. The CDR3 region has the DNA TGCAGCGTTGAAGGGGGCGCGGGCTATGGCTACACCTTC.

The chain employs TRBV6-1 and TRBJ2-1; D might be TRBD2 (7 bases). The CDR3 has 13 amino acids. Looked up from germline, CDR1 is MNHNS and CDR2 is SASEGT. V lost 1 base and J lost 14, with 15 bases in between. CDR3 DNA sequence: TGTGCCAGCAGTGAAGGGACTAGGGGGAGTAAGTTCTTC. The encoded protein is CASSEGTRGSKFF.

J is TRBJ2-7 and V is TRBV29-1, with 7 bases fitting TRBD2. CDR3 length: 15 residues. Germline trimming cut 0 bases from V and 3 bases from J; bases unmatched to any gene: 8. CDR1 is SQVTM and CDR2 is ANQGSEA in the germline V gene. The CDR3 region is CSVEDPRGSRYEQYF. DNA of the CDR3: TGCAGCGTTGAAGATCCGCGCGGGAGTCGCTACGAGCAGTACTTC.

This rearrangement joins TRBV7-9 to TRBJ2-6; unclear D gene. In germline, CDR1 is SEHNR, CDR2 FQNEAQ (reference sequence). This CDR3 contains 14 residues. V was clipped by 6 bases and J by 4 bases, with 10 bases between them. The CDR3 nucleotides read TGTGCCAGCAGGGACGGTGCGGGGGCCAACGTCCTGACTTTC. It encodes CASRDGAGANVLTF. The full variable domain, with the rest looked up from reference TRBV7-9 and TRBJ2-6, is DTGVSQNPRHKITKRGQNVTFRCDPISEHNRLYWYRQTLGQGPEFLTYFQNEAQLEKSRLLSDRFSAERPKGSFSTLEIQRTEQGDSAMYLCASRDGAGANVLTFGAGSRLTVL.

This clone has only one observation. CDR3 DNA: TGCAGCGTTGAAGAGTGGACTAGCGGGAGTGATAATGAGCAGTTCTTC. This sequence encodes CSVEEWTSGSDNEQFF. The chain links TRBV29-1 to TRBJ2-1; 13 positions match TRBD2. Trimming at V came to 0 bases and at J to 7 bases, leaving 6 bases not matched to a gene. This CDR3 contains 16 residues. CDR1 and CDR2 from the germline V gene are SQVTM and ANQGSEA.

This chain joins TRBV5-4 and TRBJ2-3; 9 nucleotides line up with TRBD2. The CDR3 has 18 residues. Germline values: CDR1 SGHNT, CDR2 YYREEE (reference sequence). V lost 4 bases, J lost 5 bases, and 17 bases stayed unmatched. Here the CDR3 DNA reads TGTGCCAGCAGCGCCGCCGGGACTCTAGCGGGGCGGGGAGATACGCAGTATTTT. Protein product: CASSAAGTLAGRGDTQYF.

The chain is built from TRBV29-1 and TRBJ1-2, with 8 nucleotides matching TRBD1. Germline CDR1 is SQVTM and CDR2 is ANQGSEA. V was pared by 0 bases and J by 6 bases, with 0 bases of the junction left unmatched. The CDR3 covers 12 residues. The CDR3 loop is CSVEEDRDGYTF. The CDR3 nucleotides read TGCAGCGTTGAAGAGGACAGGGATGGCTACACCTTC.

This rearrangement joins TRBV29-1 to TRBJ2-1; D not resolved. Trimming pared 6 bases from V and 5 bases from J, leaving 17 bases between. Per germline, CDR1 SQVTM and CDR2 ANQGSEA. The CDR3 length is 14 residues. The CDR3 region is CSVLPLGRDNEQFF. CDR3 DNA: TGCAGCGTACTCCCTTTGGGCAGAGACAATGAGCAGTTCTTC.

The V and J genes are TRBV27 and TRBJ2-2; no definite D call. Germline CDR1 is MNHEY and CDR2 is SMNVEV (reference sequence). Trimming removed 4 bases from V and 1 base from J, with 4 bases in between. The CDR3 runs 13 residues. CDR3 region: CASSWGNTGELFF. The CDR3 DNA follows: TGTGCCAGCAGTTGGGGGAACACCGGGGAGCTGTTTTTT.

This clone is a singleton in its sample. CDR3 region: CASSPRPKPSTDTQYF. As DNA, the CDR3 is TGCGCCAGCAGCCCACGCCCTAAACCTAGCACAGATACGCAGTATTTT. The V and J genes are TRBV23-1 and TRBJ2-3; D is ambiguous. TRBV23-1 is an open reading frame whose function is uncertain. V lost 6 bases, J lost 0 bases, and 16 bases lay in between. This CDR3 comprises 16 residues.

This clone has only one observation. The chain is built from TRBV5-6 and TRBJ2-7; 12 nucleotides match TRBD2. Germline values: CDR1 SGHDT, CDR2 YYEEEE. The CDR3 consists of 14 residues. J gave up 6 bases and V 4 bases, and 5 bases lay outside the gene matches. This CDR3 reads CASSLTSGRFEQYF. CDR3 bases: TGTGCCAGCAGCCTAACTAGCGGGAGGTTCGAGCAGTACTTC.

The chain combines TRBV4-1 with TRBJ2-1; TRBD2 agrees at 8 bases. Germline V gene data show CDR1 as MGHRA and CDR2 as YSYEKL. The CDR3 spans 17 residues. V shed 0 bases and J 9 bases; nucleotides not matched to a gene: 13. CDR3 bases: TGCGCCAGCAGCCAAGATTTAACTAGCGGATCCTGGGGTGAGCAGTTCTTC. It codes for CASSQDLTSGSWGEQFF.

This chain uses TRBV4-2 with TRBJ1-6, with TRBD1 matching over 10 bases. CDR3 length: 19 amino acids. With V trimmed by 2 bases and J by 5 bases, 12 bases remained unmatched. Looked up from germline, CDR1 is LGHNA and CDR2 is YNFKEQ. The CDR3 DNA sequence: TGTGCCAGCAGCCAACATTCCGGGACAGGGGATTTCGATAATTCACCCCTCCACTTT. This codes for CASSQHSGTGDFDNSPLHF.

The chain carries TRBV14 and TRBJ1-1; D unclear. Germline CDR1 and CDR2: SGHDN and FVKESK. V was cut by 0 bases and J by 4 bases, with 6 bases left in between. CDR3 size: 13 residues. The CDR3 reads CASSQERVTEAFF. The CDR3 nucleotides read TGTGCCAGCAGCCAAGAAAGGGTCACTGAAGCTTTCTTT.

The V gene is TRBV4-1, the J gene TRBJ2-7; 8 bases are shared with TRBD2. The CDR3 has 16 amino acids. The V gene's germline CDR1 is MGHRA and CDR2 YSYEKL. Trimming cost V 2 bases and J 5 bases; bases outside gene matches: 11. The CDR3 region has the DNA TGCGCCAGCAGCCAAACGGGGCTAGCGGGTAATGACGAGCAGTACTTC. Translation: CASSQTGLAGNDEQYF.

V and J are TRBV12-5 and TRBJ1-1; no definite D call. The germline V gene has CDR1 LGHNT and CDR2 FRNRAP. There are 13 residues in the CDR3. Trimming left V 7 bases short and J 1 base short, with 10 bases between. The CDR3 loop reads CASDGGGNTEAFF. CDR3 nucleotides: TGTGCTAGTGACGGAGGAGGGAACACTGAAGCTTTCTTT.

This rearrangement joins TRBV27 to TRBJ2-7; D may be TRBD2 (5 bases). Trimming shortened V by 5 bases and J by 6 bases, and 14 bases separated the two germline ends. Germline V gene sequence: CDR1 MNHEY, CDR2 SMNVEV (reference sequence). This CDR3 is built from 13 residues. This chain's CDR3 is CASSRDGIFEQYF. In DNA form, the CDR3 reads TGTGCCAGCAGTCGAGACGGGATATTCGAGCAGTACTTC.

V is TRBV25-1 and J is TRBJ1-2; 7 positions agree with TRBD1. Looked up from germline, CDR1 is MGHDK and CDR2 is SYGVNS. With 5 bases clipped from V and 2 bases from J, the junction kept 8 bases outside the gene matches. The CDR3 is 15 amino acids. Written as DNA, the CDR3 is TGTGCCAGCAGTAAATCCGGGACAGAGAACTATGGCTACACCTTC. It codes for CASSKSGTENYGYTF.

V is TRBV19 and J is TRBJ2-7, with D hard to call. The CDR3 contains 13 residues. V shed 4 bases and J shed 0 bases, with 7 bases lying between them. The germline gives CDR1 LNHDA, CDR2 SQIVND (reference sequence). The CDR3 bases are TGTGCCAGTAGTACCTTTCTCTCCTACGAGCAGTACTTC. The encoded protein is CASSTFLSYEQYF.

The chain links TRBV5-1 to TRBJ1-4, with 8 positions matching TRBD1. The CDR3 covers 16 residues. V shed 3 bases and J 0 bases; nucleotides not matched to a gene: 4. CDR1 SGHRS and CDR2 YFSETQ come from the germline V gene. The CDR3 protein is CASSSGQEATNEKLFF. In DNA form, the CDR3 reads TGCGCCAGCAGCTCGGGACAGGAAGCAACTAATGAAAAACTGTTTTTT.

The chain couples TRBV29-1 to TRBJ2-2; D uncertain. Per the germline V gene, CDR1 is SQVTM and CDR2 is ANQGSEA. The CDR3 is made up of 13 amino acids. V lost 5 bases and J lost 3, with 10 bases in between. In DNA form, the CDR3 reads TGCAGCGTTCGTGGGCAGGACACCGGGGAGCTGTTTTTT. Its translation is CSVRGQDTGELFF.

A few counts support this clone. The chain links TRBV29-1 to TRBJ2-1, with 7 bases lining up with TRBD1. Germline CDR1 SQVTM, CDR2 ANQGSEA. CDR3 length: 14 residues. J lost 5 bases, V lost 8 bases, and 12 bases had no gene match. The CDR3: CSHTGQDRHNEQFF. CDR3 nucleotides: TGCAGCCATACCGGACAGGATCGGCACAATGAGCAGTTCTTC.

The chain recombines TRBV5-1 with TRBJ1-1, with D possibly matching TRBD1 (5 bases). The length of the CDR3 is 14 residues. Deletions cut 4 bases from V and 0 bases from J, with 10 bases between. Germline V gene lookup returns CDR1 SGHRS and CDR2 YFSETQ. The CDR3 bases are TGCGCCAGCAGCCCCGGGGGGGTGAACACTGAAGCTTTCTTT. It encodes CASSPGGVNTEAFF.

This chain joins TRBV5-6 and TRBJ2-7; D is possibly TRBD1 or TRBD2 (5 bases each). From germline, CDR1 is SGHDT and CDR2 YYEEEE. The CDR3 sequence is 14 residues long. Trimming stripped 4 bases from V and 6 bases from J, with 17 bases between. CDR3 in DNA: TGTGCCAGCAGCCCCCAGGGACGACCCTCCGAGCAGTACTTC. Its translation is CASSPQGRPSEQYF.

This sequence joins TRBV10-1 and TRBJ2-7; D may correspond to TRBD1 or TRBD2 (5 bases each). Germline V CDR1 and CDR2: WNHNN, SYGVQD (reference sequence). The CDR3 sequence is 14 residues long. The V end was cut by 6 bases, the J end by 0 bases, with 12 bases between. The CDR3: CASSRDPSSYEQYF. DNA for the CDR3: TGCGCCAGCAGCCGGGACCCTAGCTCCTACGAGCAGTACTTC.